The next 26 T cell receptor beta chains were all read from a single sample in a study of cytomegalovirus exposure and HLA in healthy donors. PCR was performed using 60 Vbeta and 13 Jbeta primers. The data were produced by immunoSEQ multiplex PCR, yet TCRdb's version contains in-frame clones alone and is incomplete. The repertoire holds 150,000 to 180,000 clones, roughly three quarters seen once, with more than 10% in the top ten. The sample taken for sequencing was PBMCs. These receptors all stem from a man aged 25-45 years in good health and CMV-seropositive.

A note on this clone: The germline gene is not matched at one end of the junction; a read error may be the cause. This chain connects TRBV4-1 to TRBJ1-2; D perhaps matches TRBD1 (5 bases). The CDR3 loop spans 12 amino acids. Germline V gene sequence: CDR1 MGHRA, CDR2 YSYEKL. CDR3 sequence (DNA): TGCGCCAGCAGCCAAGTAGGGGAAGGCTACCCCTTC. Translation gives CASSQVGEGYPF.

The CDR3 DNA reads TGCGCCAGCAGCGGAGGGACGTATTACACCGGGGAGCTGTTTTTT. This codes for CASSGGTYYTGELFF. The chain recombines TRBV5-1 with TRBJ2-2; weak D call: TRBD2 (6 bases). Trimming removed 4 bases from V and 3 bases from J, with 13 bases in between. The CDR3 spans 15 residues. Germline CDR1 and CDR2: SGHRS and YFSETQ. Based on the CDR3 plus reference TRBV5-1 and TRBJ2-2, the full variable domain is KAGVTQTPRYLIKTRGQQVTLSCSPISGHRSVSWYQQTPGQGLQFLFEYFSETQRNKGNFPGRFSGRQFSNSRSEMNVSTLELGDSALYLCASSGGTYYTGELFFGEGSRLTVL.

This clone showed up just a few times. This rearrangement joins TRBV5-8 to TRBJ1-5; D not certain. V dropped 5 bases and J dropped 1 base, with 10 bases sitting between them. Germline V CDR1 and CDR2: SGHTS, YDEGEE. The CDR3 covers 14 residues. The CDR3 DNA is TGTGCCAGCAGGCCGTGGAGGAGCAATCAGCCCCAGCATTTT. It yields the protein CASRPWRSNQPQHF. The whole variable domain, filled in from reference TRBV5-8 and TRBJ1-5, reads EAGVTQSPTHLIKTRGQQATLRCSPISGHTSVYWYQQALGLGLQFLLWYDEGEERNRGNFPPRFSGRQFPNYSSELNVNALELEDSALYLCASRPWRSNQPQHFGDGTRLSIL.

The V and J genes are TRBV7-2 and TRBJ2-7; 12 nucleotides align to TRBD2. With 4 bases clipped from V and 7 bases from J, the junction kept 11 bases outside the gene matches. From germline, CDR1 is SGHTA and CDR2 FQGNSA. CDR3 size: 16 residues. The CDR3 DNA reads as TGTGCCAGCAGCTACACGCTAGCGGGAGGGTCGGGGGAGCAGTACTTC. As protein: CASSYTLAGGSGEQYF.

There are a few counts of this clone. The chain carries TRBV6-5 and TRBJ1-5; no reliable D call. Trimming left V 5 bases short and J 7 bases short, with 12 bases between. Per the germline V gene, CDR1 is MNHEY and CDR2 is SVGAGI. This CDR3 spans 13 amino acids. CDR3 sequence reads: CASSPTNRQPQHF. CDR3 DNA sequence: TGTGCCAGCAGTCCTACTAACCGACAGCCCCAGCATTTT.

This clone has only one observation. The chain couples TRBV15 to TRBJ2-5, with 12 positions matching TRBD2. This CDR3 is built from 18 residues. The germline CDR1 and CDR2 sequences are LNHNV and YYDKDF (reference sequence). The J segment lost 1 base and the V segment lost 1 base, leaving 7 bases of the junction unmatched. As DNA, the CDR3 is TGTGCCACCAGCAGAGGTGTGTCTAGCGGGAGGGTCCAAGAGACCCAGTACTTC. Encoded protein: CATSRGVSSGRVQETQYF.

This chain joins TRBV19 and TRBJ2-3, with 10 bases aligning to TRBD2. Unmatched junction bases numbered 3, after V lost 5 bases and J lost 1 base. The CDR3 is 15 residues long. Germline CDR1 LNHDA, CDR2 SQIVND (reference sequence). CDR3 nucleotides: TGTGCCAGTAGTGTCAGCGGGAGGGGCACAGATACGCAGTATTTT. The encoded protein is CASSVSGRGTDTQYF.

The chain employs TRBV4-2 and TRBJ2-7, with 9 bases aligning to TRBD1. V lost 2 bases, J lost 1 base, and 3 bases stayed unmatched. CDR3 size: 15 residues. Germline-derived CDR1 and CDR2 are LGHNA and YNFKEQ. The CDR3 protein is CASSQSDRGSYEQYF. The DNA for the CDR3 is TGTGCCAGCAGCCAATCGGACAGGGGTTCCTACGAGCAGTACTTC.

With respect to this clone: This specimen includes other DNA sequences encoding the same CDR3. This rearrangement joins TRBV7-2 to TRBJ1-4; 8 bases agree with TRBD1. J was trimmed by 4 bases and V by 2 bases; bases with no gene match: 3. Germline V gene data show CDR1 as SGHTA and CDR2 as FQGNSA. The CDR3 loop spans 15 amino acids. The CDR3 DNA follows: TGTGCCAGCAGCTTACGACAGGGGTATAATGAAAAACTGTTTTTT. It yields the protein CASSLRQGYNEKLFF.

This chain's CDR3 is CASSLYTSGRYNEQFF. The CDR3 coding sequence is TGTGCCAGCAGTCTTTATACTAGCGGGAGGTACAATGAGCAGTTCTTC. This chain links TRBV2 with TRBJ2-1; 12 nucleotides match TRBD2. CDR1 and CDR2 from the germline V gene are SNHLY and FYNNEI. V was clipped by 5 bases and J by 4 bases; unmatched bases: 6. The CDR3 sequence is 16 residues long.

The CDR3 spells CAIRLKDSHPYNEQFF. The CDR3 nucleotides are TGTGCCATCAGGCTGAAGGACAGTCACCCCTACAATGAGCAGTTCTTC. The chain links TRBV10-3 to TRBJ2-1; possibly TRBD1 for D (6 bases). The CDR3 totals 16 residues. The V and J ends lost 6 bases and 2 bases respectively, with 17 bases between them. In germline, CDR1 is ENHRY, CDR2 SYGVKD.

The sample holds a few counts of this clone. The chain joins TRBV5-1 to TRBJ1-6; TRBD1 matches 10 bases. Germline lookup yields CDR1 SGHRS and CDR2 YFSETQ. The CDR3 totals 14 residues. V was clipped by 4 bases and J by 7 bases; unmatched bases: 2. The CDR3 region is CASSQGQGNSPLHF. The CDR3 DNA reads TGCGCCAGCAGCCAGGGACAGGGGAATTCACCCCTCCACTTT.

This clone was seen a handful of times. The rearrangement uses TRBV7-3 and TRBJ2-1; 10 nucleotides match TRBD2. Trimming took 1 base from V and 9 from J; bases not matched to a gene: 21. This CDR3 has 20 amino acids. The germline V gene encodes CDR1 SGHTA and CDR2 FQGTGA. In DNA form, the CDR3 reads TGTGCCAGCAGCTTAAGAGGAATTTGGGAGCGGGAGGGCCTCGGAGGTGAGCAGTTCTTC. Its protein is CASSLRGIWEREGLGGEQFF.

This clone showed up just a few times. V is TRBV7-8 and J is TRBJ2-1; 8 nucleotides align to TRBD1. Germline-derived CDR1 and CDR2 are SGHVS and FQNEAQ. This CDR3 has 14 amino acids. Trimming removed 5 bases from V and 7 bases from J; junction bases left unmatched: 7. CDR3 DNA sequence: TGTGCCAGCAGCACCGTGGGACAGGTGAATGAGCAGTTCTTC. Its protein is CASSTVGQVNEQFF. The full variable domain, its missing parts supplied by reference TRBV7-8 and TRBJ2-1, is GAGVSQSPRYKVAKRGQDVALRCDPISGHVSLFWYQQALGQGPEFLTYFQNEAQLDKSGLPSDRFFAERPEGSVSTLKIQRTQQEDSAVYLCASSTVGQVNEQFFGPGTRLTVL.

CDR3 nucleotide sequence: TGTGCCAGCAGCGTAGCGACGGGAGCTCTCTACGAGCAGTACTTC. Its translation: CASSVATGALYEQYF. The chain employs TRBV9 and TRBJ2-7; TRBD2 might be the D (6 bases). Germline V lookup: CDR1 SGDLS, CDR2 YYNGEE. Trimming took 0 bases from V and 3 from J, leaving 13 bases between them. CDR3 size: 15 residues.

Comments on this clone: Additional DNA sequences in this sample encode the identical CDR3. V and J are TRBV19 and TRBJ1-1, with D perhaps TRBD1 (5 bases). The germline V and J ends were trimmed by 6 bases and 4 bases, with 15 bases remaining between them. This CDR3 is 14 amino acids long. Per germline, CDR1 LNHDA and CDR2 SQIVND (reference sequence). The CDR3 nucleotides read TGTGCCAGTAGCCCCTCAGGGAGGGGCACTGAAGCTTTCTTT. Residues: CASSPSGRGTEAFF.

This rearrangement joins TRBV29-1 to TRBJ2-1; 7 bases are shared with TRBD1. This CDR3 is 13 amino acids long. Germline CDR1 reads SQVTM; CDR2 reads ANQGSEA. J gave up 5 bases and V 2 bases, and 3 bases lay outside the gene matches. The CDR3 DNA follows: TGCAGCGTTGAAACAGGGGACAACAATGAGCAGTTCTTC. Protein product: CSVETGDNNEQFF.

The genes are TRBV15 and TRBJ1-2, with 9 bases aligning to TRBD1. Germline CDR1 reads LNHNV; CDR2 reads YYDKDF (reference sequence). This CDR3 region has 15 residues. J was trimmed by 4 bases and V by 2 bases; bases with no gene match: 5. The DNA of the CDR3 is TGTGCCACCAGCAGATCGGGACAGGGCAGCTATGGCTACACCTTC. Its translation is CATSRSGQGSYGYTF.

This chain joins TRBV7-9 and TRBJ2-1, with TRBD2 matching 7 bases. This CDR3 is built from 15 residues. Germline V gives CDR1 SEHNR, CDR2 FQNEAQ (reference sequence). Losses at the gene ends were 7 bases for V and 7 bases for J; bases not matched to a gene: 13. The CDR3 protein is CASNTPSAGENEQFF. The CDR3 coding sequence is TGTGCCAGCAACACCCCCTCGGCGGGGGAGAATGAGCAGTTCTTC.

In DNA form, the CDR3 reads TGTGCCAGCAGTGAAACTAGCGGAAGCTCCTACAATGAGCAGTTCTTC. This translates into CASSETSGSSYNEQFF. V and J are TRBV28 and TRBJ2-1; 8 nucleotides line up with TRBD2. In germline, CDR1 is MDHEN, CDR2 SYDVKM. This CDR3 has 16 amino acids. J was trimmed by 0 bases and V by 5 bases; bases with no gene match: 6.

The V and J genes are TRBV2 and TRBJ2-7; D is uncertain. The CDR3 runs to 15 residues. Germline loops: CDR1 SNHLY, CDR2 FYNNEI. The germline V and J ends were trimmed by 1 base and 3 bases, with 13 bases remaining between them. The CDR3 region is CASSEGLFEDYEQYF. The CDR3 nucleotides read TGTGCCAGCAGTGAAGGCCTATTTGAGGACTACGAGCAGTACTTC.

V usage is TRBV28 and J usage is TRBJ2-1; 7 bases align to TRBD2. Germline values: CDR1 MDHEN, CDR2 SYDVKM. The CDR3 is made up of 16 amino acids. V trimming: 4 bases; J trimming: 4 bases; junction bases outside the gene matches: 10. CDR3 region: CASSSGSSGRYNEQFF. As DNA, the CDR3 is TGTGCCAGCAGTTCCGGTAGTAGCGGGCGTTACAATGAGCAGTTCTTC.

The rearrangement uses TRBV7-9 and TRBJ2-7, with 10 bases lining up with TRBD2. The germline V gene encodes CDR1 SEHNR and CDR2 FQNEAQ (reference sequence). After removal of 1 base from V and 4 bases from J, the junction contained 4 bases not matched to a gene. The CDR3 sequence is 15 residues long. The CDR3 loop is CASSLVASGSYEQYF. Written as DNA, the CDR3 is TGTGCCAGCAGCTTAGTCGCTAGCGGGAGTTACGAGCAGTACTTC.

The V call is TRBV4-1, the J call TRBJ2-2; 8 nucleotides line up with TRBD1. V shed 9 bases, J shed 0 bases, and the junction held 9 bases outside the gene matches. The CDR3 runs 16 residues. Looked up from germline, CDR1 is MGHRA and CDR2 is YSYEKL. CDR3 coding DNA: TGCGCCAGGCGAGAACGGGACAGGCCGAACACCGGGGAGCTGTTTTTT. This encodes CARRERDRPNTGELFF.

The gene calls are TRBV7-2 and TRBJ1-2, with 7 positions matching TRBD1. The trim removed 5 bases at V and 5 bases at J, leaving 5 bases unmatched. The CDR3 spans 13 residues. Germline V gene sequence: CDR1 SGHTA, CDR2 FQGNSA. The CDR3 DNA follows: TGTGCCAGCAGCGTCGACAGGGAATATGGCTACACCTTC. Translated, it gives CASSVDREYGYTF.

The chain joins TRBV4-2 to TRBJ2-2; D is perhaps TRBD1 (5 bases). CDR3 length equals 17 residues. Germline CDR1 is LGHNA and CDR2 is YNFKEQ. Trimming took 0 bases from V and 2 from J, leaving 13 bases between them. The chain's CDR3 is CASSQDPAGLNTGELFF. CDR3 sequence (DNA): TGTGCCAGCAGCCAAGATCCGGCAGGGCTTAACACCGGGGAGCTGTTTTTT.